The clone carrying this TCR beta chain was detected ten times or more. Its antigen is as yet unknown. Trimming took off 0 bases at V and 7 bases at J, with 4 bases between the two ends. The CDR3 runs 12 residues. Per the germline V gene, CDR1 is LNHNV and CDR2 is YYDKDF (reference sequence). Via MiXCR, TCRdb re-called the reads, giving one row per CDR3 protein. Of about 12,000 distinct CDR3 sequences in the sample, roughly 28% are singletons; the top ten hold about 2.4%. The entry originates in a study of liver allograft versus peripheral blood T cells. Study information: Repertoires of T cell receptors in transplanted livers were compared with recipients' peripheral blood repertoires. Study-wide points: Reportedly, the T cell receptor repertoires inside liver allografts were not the same as those in peripheral blood.

This chain links TRBV15 with TRBJ1-5, with D unclear. This clonotype was obtained from a human patient who had a liver transplant. The graft donor may be the source of some T cells. The CDR3 DNA follows: TGTGCCACCAGCAGAGATAGGCAGCCCCAGCATTTT. Its protein product is CATSRDRQPQHF.